Below, 27 T cell receptor beta chains from the same sample are listed, as sequenced in a study of T cells in Graves' hyperthyroidism and ophthalmopathy. TCR beta CDR3 regions were amplified from RNA. The HTBI set primed first-round TCR CDR3 RT-PCR. From the multiplex PCR reads, TCRdb called clonotypes with MiXCR, one entry per CDR3 protein. Of a few hundred thousand distinct CDR3 sequences listed, 17% were seen once; the top ten hold about 56%. Material for sequencing was blood. These receptors all come from a woman aged 45-65 years with Graves' hyperthyroidism.

There are a few counts of this clonotype. This sequence joins TRBV9 and TRBJ1-2, with 8 bases that match TRBD1. This CDR3 spans 15 amino acids. The germline gives CDR1 SGDLS, CDR2 YYNGEE. Germline trimming cut 4 bases from V and 4 bases from J; bases unmatched to any gene: 9. The DNA of the CDR3 is TGTGCCAGCAGCTTAAGGACAGGGAGGAGCTATGGCTACACCTTC. This gives the protein CASSLRTGRSYGYTF.

Points on this clonotype: A much larger clone lies a single base off, so this may be a read error. V usage is TRBV12-3 or TRBV12-4 and J usage is TRBJ1-1; possibly TRBD1 for D (6 bases). Trimming removed 7 bases from V and 3 bases from J, with 12 bases in between. The CDR3 has 13 residues. The CDR3 coding sequence is TGTGCCAGCAATAGGGGGGCGGACACTGAAGCTTTCTTT. Translation: CASNRGADTEAFF.

The rearrangement uses TRBV2 and TRBJ2-7, with 8 bases matching TRBD2. The germline V gene has CDR1 SNHLY and CDR2 FYNNEI. J lost 1 base, V lost 2 bases, and 13 bases had no gene match. This CDR3 spans 18 amino acids. The CDR3 nucleotides are TGTGCCAGCAGTGAATTGGGGTCTAGCGGGCATAATTCCTACGAGCAGTACTTC. Amino acids: CASSELGSSGHNSYEQYF.

This clonotype was recorded many times. CDR3 DNA: TGTGCCAGCAGTTACTTAGAACGGACCCAGTACTTC. Encoded protein: CASSYLERTQYF. This chain uses TRBV6-2 or TRBV6-3 with TRBJ2-5, with D unresolved. The CDR3 sequence is 12 residues long. The V gene lost 1 base and the J gene lost 7 bases, with 7 bases spanning the gap. CDR1 is MNHEY, CDR2 SVGEGT, per germline.

This clonotype was found many times. J is TRBJ1-2 and V is TRBV3-1; no reliable D call. Germline values: CDR1 LGHDT, CDR2 YNNKEL (reference sequence). The V end lost 1 base, the J end lost 8 bases, and 14 bases lay between the germline ends. The CDR3 covers 14 residues. The CDR3 nucleotides are TGTGCCAGCAGCCAAGGACCGGAAACCCCCGGCTACACCTTC. Protein sequence: CASSQGPETPGYTF.

This clonotype was counted ten times or more. The chain employs TRBV29-1 and TRBJ2-4, with D perhaps matching TRBD1 (6 bases). This CDR3 is 13 amino acids long. Trimming cost V 7 bases and J 6 bases, with 16 bases left between them. CDR1 and CDR2 (germline): SQVTM, ANQGSEA. In nucleotides, the CDR3 is TGCAGCGGGGGTGAGGGGGTGAGAAACATTCAGTACTTC. This sequence encodes CSGGEGVRNIQYF. Filled out from reference TRBV29-1 and TRBJ2-4, the complete variable domain reads SAVISQKPSRDICQRGTSLTIQCQVDSQVTMMFWYRQQPGQSLTLIATANQGSEATYESGFVIDKFPISRPNLTFSTLTVSNMSPEDSSIYLCSGGEGVRNIQYFGAGTRLSVL.

The rearrangement links TRBV9 to TRBJ2-1; possible D gene TRBD2, 5 bases. V lost 0 bases, J lost 4 bases, and 8 bases lay in between. Germline values: CDR1 SGDLS, CDR2 YYNGEE. This CDR3 spans 14 amino acids. Here the CDR3 reads CASSVVLAYNEQFF. The CDR3, as DNA: TGTGCCAGCAGCGTAGTGCTAGCTTACAATGAGCAGTTCTTC.

V gene TRBV29-1 combines with J gene TRBJ2-3; TRBD2 is a possible D gene (5 bases). The CDR3 spans 14 residues. Germline V lookup: CDR1 SQVTM, CDR2 ANQGSEA. V gave up 6 bases and J gave up 4 bases, with 17 bases separating them. The CDR3 bases are TGCAGCGTCGACCTAGCAGGTACATCAGATACGCAGTATTTT. It is translated as CSVDLAGTSDTQYF.

The chain joins TRBV6-9 to TRBJ1-2, with D perhaps matching TRBD1 (5 bases). V gave up 6 bases and J gave up 8 bases, with 16 bases separating them. Germline lookup yields CDR1 MNHGY and CDR2 SVAAGI. This CDR3 comprises 13 residues. CDR3: CASSSSQGAGYTF. The CDR3, as DNA: TGTGCCAGCAGCTCTTCCCAGGGTGCGGGCTACACCTTC.

This clonotype was seen more than once but under ten times. The chain employs TRBV11-3 and TRBJ1-4; D uncertain. Trimming left V 8 bases short and J 6 bases short, with 13 bases between. This CDR3 region has 13 residues. Germline values: CDR1 SGHNT, CDR2 YENEEA. CDR3 DNA sequence: TGTGCCAGCTCCGGTTCAGTCGATGAAAAACTGTTTTTT. Its translation is CASSGSVDEKLFF.

The V and J genes are TRBV9 and TRBJ2-1, with 7 positions matching TRBD2. Germline CDR1 reads SGDLS; CDR2 reads YYNGEE. The ends lost 0 bases at V and 3 bases at J; junction bases unmatched: 9. This CDR3 spans 17 amino acids. CDR3 nucleotides: TGTGCCAGCAGCGTAGGCCTTGAGGCGGGAGTCTACAATGAGCAGTTCTTC. Translation: CASSVGLEAGVYNEQFF.

This clonotype was seen at least ten times. This rearrangement joins TRBV27 to TRBJ1-2, with a weak D call TRBD1 (6 bases). V gave up 5 bases and J gave up 4 bases, with 11 bases separating them. The germline gives CDR1 MNHEY, CDR2 SMNVEV (reference sequence). The CDR3 covers 13 residues. The CDR3 reads CASSPSTGYGYTF. The CDR3 nucleotides are TGTGCCAGCAGTCCCTCGACAGGCTATGGCTACACCTTC.

This clonotype was seen many times. The chain is built from TRBV11-3 and TRBJ2-1; the D is unclear. Germline CDR1 SGHNT, CDR2 YENEEA. CDR3 length: 14 amino acids. The ends were cut back, 2 bases at V and 3 bases at J, with 8 bases in the middle. The CDR3 nucleotides are TGTGCCAGCAGCTTAAACTCCCTCTACAATGAGCAGTTCTTC. Translated, it gives CASSLNSLYNEQFF.

This clonotype was seen a few times. This chain uses TRBV6-4 with TRBJ2-1; 8 nucleotides agree with TRBD1. Trimming cost V 7 bases and J 2 bases; bases outside gene matches: 10. This CDR3 contains 16 residues. Per germline, CDR1 MRHNA and CDR2 SNTAGT. The CDR3 spells CASTGYRTGTYNEQFF. In DNA form, the CDR3 reads TGTGCCAGCACTGGGTATCGGACAGGGACCTACAATGAGCAGTTCTTC.

The chain combines TRBV2 with TRBJ1-2, with a possible D match to TRBD1 (6 bases). V was shortened by 3 bases and J by 4 bases, with 9 bases between the two germline ends. CDR1 SNHLY and CDR2 FYNNEI come from the germline V gene. This CDR3 has 13 residues. The CDR3 loop is CASSELTGYGYTF. CDR3 nucleotide sequence: TGTGCCAGCAGTGAGCTGACAGGCTATGGCTACACCTTC.

This clonotype occurred a few times. The genes are TRBV27 and TRBJ1-1; 10 bases align to TRBD1. CDR3 length equals 14 residues. After removal of 4 bases from V and 4 bases from J, the junction contained 3 bases not matched to a gene. Germline V lookup: CDR1 MNHEY, CDR2 SMNVEV (reference sequence). The CDR3 spells CASSSGQGVTEAFF. The CDR3 bases are TGTGCCAGCAGTTCCGGACAGGGGGTCACTGAAGCTTTCTTT.

This clonotype was counted many times. This chain uses TRBV7-2 with TRBJ1-1; D uncertain. V was cut by 2 bases and J by 3 bases, with 7 bases left in between. There are 13 residues in the CDR3. Germline V lookup: CDR1 SGHTA, CDR2 FQGNSA. The DNA for the CDR3 is TGTGCCAGCAGCTTAATGCGGGACACTGAAGCTTTCTTT. Amino acid sequence: CASSLMRDTEAFF.

Many counts were recorded for this clonotype. This chain links TRBV29-1 with TRBJ2-3; the D gene is possibly TRBD2 (5 bases). This CDR3 comprises 12 residues. The germline V gene encodes CDR1 SQVTM and CDR2 ANQGSEA. Deletions cut 6 bases from V and 4 bases from J, with 11 bases between. The CDR3 sequence: CSVARGPDTQYF. DNA for the CDR3: TGCAGCGTCGCCCGCGGGCCAGATACGCAGTATTTT.

This clonotype was seen at least ten times. The chain joins TRBV7-2 to TRBJ2-7; 8 bases fit TRBD1. Per the germline V gene, CDR1 is SGHTA and CDR2 is FQGNSA. Trimming took 5 bases from V and 4 from J; bases not matched to a gene: 19. This CDR3 region has 18 residues. The CDR3 DNA is TGTGCCAGCAGCACCCGATCTTTTGGGGCAGGGGGCGAATACGAGCAGTACTTC. It translates to CASSTRSFGAGGEYEQYF.

This clonotype was counted ten times or more. This chain connects TRBV2 to TRBJ2-5; weak D call: TRBD1 (5 bases). The V gene's germline CDR1 is SNHLY and CDR2 FYNNEI. The V and J ends lost 4 bases and 2 bases respectively, with 8 bases between them. The CDR3 covers 13 residues. The CDR3, as DNA: TGTGCCAGCAGTGTAGACAGACAAGAGACCCAGTACTTC. It encodes CASSVDRQETQYF.

At least ten counts were recorded for this clonotype. This chain joins TRBV30 and TRBJ1-1, with 12 bases fitting TRBD1. This CDR3 has 15 residues. The V and J ends lost 0 bases and 5 bases, in that order; junction bases with no gene match: 4. CDR1 and CDR2 (germline): GTSNPN, SVGIG (reference sequence). As DNA, the CDR3 is TGTGCCTGGAGTGTCGGGACAGGGGGCTATACTGAAGCTTTCTTT. Residues: CAWSVGTGGYTEAFF.

This clonotype was detected only a few times. The chain uses TRBV12-3 or TRBV12-4 and TRBJ1-2; D may be TRBD1 (6 bases). CDR3 size: 15 residues. Trimming cost V 3 bases and J 8 bases, with 19 bases left between them. The CDR3 region has the DNA TGTGCCAGCAGTTTTATAGGGGGTATGTTGTTGGGCTACACCTTC. This codes for CASSFIGGMLLGYTF.

This clonotype showed up just a few times. The chain carries TRBV5-1 and TRBJ2-1; a weak D match, TRBD2 (6 bases). The V and J ends lost 0 bases and 3 bases respectively, with 10 bases between them. The CDR3 has 15 amino acids. Per the germline V gene, CDR1 is SGHRS and CDR2 is YFSETQ. CDR3: CASSLVGSGYNEQFF. The CDR3 DNA is TGCGCCAGCAGCTTGGTAGGTAGCGGCTACAATGAGCAGTTCTTC.

This clonotype was counted ten times or more. The chain recombines TRBV6-1 with TRBJ2-1, with 11 bases matching TRBD1. CDR1 is MNHNS, CDR2 SASEGT, per germline. The CDR3 is 16 residues long. The V and J ends lost 0 bases and 3 bases, in that order; junction bases with no gene match: 1. CDR3 nucleotides: TGTGCCAGCAGTGAAGCGGGGACAGGGGGCTACAATGAGCAGTTCTTC. Encoded protein: CASSEAGTGGYNEQFF.

The V and J genes are TRBV20-1 and TRBJ1-4; tentative D call: TRBD1 (5 bases). CDR1 and CDR2 from the germline V gene are DFQATT and SNEGSKA (reference sequence). V lost 1 base and J lost 13, with 19 bases in between. This CDR3 has 14 residues. CDR3 loop: CSARASGRSTSLFF. DNA of the CDR3: TGCAGTGCTAGAGCCTCGGGACGGTCTACATCACTGTTTTTT.

The sample holds many counts of this clonotype. The J gene is TRBJ1-5, the V gene TRBV6-1, with D hard to call. Germline values: CDR1 MNHNS, CDR2 SASEGT. The CDR3 is made up of 12 amino acids. Trimming took off 5 bases at V and 7 bases at J, with 9 bases between the two ends. CDR3 in DNA: TGTGCCAGCAGTAGATCCAACCAGCCCCAGCATTTT. Protein product: CASSRSNQPQHF.

A note on this clonotype: The junction does not match germline at one end; this may be a read error. The rearrangement joins TRBV15 to TRBJ2-7; 7 bases line up with TRBD2. The CDR3 consists of 14 residues. CDR1 is LNHNV and CDR2 is YYDKDF in the germline V gene (reference sequence). CDR3 DNA sequence: TGTGCCACCAGCCTGGGCGGGAGTTCCTGCGAGCAGTACTTC. Translated: CATSLGGSSCEQYF.